The present entry profiles one T cell receptor beta chain with its context. Its antigen remains unidentified. The data are from a study of T cell responses to AZD1222 COVID-19 vaccine. Trimming cost V 4 bases and J 7 bases, with 17 bases left between them. This CDR3 spans 14 amino acids. From germline, CDR1 is SGHAT and CDR2 FQNNGV. The data were produced by immunoSEQ multiplex PCR, yet TCRdb's version contains in-frame clones alone and is incomplete. The table records tens of thousands of clones, 80% to 95% of them present only once. Study-wide results and caveats: Clonal diversity may have been underestimated, and the donors were mostly white British, with more females than males. Two AZD1222 doses significantly raised spike-specific TCR breadth and depth over controls. Nearly half of spike-specific TCRs reportedly target variant regions that are unmutated in the B.1.351 and B.1.1.7 variants.

Pooled in the analysis were second doses at about 4 or about 12 weeks. The chain has TRBV11-2 and TRBJ2-7, with D possibly matching TRBD1 (6 bases). This clonotype was sampled from an adult who received the AZD1222 COVID-19 vaccine. Material: peripheral blood, obtained 28 days after the second AZD1222 dose. The CDR3: CASSSRGLTGEQYF. CDR3 DNA: TGTGCCAGCAGCTCCAGGGGCCTCACGGGGGAGCAGTACTTC.